Reported below is one T cell receptor (beta chain). This clone was recorded once. Its antigen target is currently unknown. Base qualities were left out, and no much larger clone turns up one base away. In this study, focal radiation therapy paired with CTLA-4 blockade (ipilimumab) was tested in patients who had chemo-refractory metastatic non-small-cell lung cancer. CDR1 and CDR2, looked up from the germline V gene (reference sequence), are GTSNPN and SVGIG. Between the V and J ends, shortened by 2 bases and 0 bases respectively, the junction contains 11 bases. There are 15 amino acids in the CDR3, from cysteine to phenylalanine inclusive. Only the CDR3 part of the read is kept: 45 bases, read in frame from the first base. The data originate from a study of radiotherapy plus CTLA-4 blockade in lung cancer (dated by TCRdb to the late 2010s). For the study in its entirety: Among the enrolled patients, under 20% had an objective response, and roughly 30% reached disease control. Results the study describes overall, beyond this receptor: TCR clones derived from tumors expanded in peripheral blood after treatment with radiotherapy and ipilimumab. The strongest predictors of response, as reported, were early dynamic changes in blood T cell clones along with a rise in serum interferon-beta after radiation.

The receptor library was made with the immunoSEQ multiplex PCR assay. In its TCRdb copy, this immuneACCESS table keeps in-frame sequences only and misses some clones. Where compared with another copy, unresolved V genes explain less than half of these, and the others have no known cause. The sample records roughly 100,000 clones, around 80% of which are singletons. Jointly, the top ten make up about a quarter of the sample. The chain is made from TRBV30 and TRBJ1-3; perhaps TRBD1 is the D gene, with 5 bases matching. The origin of this receptor is a human donor with non-small cell lung cancer that progressed on radiotherapy plus ipilimumab. Material: peripheral blood, obtained from a patient treated with radiotherapy plus ipilimumab. The CDR3 loop reads CAWSWQGSSGNTIYF. The nucleotides are TGTGCCTGGAGTTGGCAGGGAAGCTCTGGAAACACCATATATTTT. The reference TRBV30 and TRBJ1-3 proteins fill in what lies around the CDR3, so the full variable domain reads SQTIHQWPATLVQPVGSPLSLECTVEGTSNPNLYWYRQAAGRGLQLLFYSVGIGQISSEVPQNLSASRPQDRQFILSSKKLLLSDSGFYLCAWSWQGSSGNTIYFGEGSWLTVV.